This T cell receptor beta chain was obtained from a study of shared clonotypes between healthy human individuals. The study's findings and limits: Rarefaction indicated that sorted-subset sequencing remained incomplete although depth was large.

The germline V gene encodes CDR1 SGHAT and CDR2 FQNNGV. V dropped 5 bases and J dropped 1; count of bases not matched to a gene: 9. The CDR3 has 16 amino acids. Positively selected for CCR7, the CD45RO-negative cells used as naive CD8 cells excluded terminally differentiated effector memory CD45RA+ cells. About this clone itself: Antigen specificity is unknown.

Sequenced by immunoSEQ multiplex PCR; TCRdb stores in-frame clones only, minus some. The sample carries some 740,000 clones, around 93% recorded once. Sequencing used naive CD8+ T cells sorted from blood. The source of this sequence is a man in his thirties or forties in good health. The chain is built from TRBV11-2 and TRBJ2-3, with 7 bases that match TRBD2. CDR3 in amino acids: CASSVRRGGGTDTQYF. CDR3 nucleotide sequence: TGTGCCAGCAGCGTCCGTCGGGGAGGGGGCACAGATACGCAGTATTTT.